What follows is one T cell receptor beta chain and its context. This record comes from a study of cytomegalovirus exposure and HLA in healthy donors. Both 60 Vbeta primers and 13 Jbeta primers went into the PCR. Assay used: immunoSEQ multiplex PCR; TCRdb lists only in-frame clones, some missing. The sample has about 190,000 clones. Trimming left V 3 bases short and J 7 bases short, with 12 bases between. This CDR3 spans 14 amino acids. Germline V CDR1 and CDR2: LNHDA, SQIVND (reference sequence). The TCR sequence derives from a woman in her thirties in good health and CMV-seropositive. The chain uses TRBV19 and TRBJ1-4, with D possibly matching TRBD1 (5 bases). Material for sequencing was PBMCs. CDR3 amino acids: CASSMKPQAEKLFF. The CDR3 region has the DNA TGTGCCAGTAGTATGAAACCACAGGCTGAAAAACTGTTTTTT.